This TCR beta chain was sequenced for a study of cytomegalovirus exposure and HLA in healthy donors. Overall study results and limits: In vitro checks showed that a few CMV-associated chains really do target CMV antigens.

Remarks on this clone: Its specificity is not known.

The V gene end was trimmed by 3 bases and the J gene end by 6 bases; junction bases not matched to a gene: 10. The CDR3 is 17 amino acids. The germline V gene has CDR1 ENHRY and CDR2 SYGVKD. The primer mix had 60 Vbeta and 13 Jbeta primers. Generated by immunoSEQ multiplex PCR, the TCRdb table keeps only in-frame clones and is missing some. The sample includes roughly 34,000 clones. The rearrangement links TRBV10-3 to TRBJ2-7; 14 nucleotides agree with TRBD2. Sequencing was done on a sample of PBMCs. The receptor's source is a woman aged 40 to 55 in good health and CMV-seropositive. The CDR3 DNA is TGTGCCATCAGTGAATCAAGACTAGCGGGAGGGTATAGCGAGCAGTACTTC. Residues: CAISESRLAGGYSEQYF.